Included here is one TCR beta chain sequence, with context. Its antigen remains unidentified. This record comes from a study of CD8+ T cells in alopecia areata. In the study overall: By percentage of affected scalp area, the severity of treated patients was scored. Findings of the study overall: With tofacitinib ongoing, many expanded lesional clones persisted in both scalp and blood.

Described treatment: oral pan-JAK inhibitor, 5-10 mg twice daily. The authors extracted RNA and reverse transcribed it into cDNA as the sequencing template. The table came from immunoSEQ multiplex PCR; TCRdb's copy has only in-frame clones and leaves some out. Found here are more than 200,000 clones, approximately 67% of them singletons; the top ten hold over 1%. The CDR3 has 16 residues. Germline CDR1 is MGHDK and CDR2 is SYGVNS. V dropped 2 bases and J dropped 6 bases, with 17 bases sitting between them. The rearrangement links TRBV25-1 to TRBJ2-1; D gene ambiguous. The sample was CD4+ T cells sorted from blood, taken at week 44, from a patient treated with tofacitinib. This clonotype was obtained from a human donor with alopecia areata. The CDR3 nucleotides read TGTGCCAGCAGTGAAGGGTCGCGAACGGTCAGCAATGAGCAGTTCTTC. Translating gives CASSEGSRTVSNEQFF.